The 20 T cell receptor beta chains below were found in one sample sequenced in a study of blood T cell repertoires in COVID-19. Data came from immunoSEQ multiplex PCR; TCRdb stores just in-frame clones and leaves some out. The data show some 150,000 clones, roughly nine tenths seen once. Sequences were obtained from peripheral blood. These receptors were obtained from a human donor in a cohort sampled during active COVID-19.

As DNA, the CDR3 is TGTGCCAGCAGTGAAAAGGGACTAGCGGGGCCCAATGAGCAGTTCTTC. It encodes CASSEKGLAGPNEQFF. The chain couples TRBV2 to TRBJ2-1; 13 bases match TRBD2. Germline values: CDR1 SNHLY, CDR2 FYNNEI. CDR3 length: 16 amino acids. J was trimmed by 6 bases and V by 2 bases; bases with no gene match: 4.

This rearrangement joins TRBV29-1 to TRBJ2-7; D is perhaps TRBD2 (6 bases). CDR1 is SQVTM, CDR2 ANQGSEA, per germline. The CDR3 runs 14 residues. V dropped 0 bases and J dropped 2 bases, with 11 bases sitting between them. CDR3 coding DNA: TGCAGCGTTGAAGATGCGGGGAACCCCTACGAGCAGTACTTC. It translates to CSVEDAGNPYEQYF.

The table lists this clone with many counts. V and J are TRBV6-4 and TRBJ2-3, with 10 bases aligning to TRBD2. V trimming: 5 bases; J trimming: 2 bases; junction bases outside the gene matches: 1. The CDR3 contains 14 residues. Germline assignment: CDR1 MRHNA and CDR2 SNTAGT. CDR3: CASSSGGATDTQYF. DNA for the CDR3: TGTGCCAGCAGTAGCGGGGGGGCCACAGATACGCAGTATTTT.

The CDR3 DNA follows: TGTGCCAGCAGCCAAGAGGCGACTAGCGGGGCGCCCTACGAGCAGTACTTC. Translating it yields CASSQEATSGAPYEQYF. This rearrangement joins TRBV4-2 to TRBJ2-7; 11 bases match TRBD2. V gave up 0 bases and J gave up 2 bases; unmatched junction bases: 6. CDR1 and CDR2 from the germline V gene are LGHNA and YNFKEQ. The CDR3 runs 17 residues.

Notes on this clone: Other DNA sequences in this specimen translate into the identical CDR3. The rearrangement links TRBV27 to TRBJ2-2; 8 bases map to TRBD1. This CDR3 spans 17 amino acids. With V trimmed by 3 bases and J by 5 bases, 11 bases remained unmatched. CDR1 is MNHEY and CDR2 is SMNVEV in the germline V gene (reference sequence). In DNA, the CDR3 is TGTGCCAGCAGTTTTATAGGTCAGGGGGCAGGGACCGGGGAGCTGTTTTTT. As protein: CASSFIGQGAGTGELFF.

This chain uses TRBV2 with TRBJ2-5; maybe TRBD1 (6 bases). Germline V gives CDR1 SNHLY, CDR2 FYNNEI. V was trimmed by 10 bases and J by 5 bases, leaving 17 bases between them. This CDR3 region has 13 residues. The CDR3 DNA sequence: TGTGCCAACAAGGCAGGGGATGAGGAGACCCAGTACTTC. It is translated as CANKAGDEETQYF. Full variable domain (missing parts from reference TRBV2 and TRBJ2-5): EPEVTQTPSHQVTQMGQEVILRCVPISNHLYFYWYRQILGQKVEFLVSFYNNEISEKSEIFDDQFSVERPDGSNFTLKIRSTKLEDSAMYFCANKAGDEETQYFGPGTRLLVL.

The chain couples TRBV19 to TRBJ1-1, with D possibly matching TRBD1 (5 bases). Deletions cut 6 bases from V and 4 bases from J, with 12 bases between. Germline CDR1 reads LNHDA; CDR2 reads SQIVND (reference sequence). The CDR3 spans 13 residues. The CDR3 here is CASRTRGGTEAFF. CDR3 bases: TGTGCCAGTAGGACCCGGGGGGGCACTGAAGCTTTCTTT.

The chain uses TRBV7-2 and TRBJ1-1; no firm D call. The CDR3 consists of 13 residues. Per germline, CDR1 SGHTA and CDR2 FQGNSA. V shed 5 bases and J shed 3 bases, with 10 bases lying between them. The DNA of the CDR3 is TGTGCCAGCAGCGCCGGACTGGACACTGAAGCTTTCTTT. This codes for CASSAGLDTEAFF.

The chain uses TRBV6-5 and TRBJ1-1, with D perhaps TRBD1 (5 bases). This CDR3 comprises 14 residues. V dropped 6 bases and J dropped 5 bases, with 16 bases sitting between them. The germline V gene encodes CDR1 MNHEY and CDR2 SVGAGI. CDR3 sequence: CASSADWGRTEAFF. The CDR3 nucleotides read TGTGCCAGCAGCGCGGATTGGGGCAGGACTGAAGCTTTCTTT.

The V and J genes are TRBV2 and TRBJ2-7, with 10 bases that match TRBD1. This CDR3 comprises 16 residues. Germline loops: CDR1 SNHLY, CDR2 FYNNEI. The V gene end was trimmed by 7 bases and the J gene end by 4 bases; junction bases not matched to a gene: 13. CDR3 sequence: CASIDTPGQGIYEQYF. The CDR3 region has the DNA TGTGCCAGCATAGATACTCCGGGACAGGGGATATACGAGCAGTACTTC.

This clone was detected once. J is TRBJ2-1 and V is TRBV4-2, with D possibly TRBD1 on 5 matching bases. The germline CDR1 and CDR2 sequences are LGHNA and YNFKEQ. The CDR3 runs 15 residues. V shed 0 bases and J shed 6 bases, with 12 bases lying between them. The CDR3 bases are TGTGCCAGCAGCCAAGAGCCCCCAGGGTCCAATGAGCAGTTCTTC. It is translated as CASSQEPPGSNEQFF.

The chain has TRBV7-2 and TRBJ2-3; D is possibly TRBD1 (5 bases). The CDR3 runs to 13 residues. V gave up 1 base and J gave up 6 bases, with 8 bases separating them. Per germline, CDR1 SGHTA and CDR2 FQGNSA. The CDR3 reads CASSLEGSDTQYF. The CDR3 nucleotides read TGTGCCAGCAGCTTAGAGGGGTCGGATACGCAGTATTTT.

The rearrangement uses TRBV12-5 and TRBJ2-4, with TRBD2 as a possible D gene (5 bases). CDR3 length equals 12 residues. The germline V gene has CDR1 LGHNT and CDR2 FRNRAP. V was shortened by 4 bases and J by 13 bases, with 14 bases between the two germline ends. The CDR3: CASGYRESNQYF. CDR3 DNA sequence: TGTGCTAGTGGTTATCGGGAAAGCAACCAGTACTTC.

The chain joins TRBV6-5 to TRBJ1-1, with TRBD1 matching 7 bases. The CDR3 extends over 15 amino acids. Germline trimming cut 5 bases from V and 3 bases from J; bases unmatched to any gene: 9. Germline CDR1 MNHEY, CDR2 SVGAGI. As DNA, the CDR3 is TGTGCCAGCAGTCTAATGCAGGGGGGATACACTGAAGCTTTCTTT. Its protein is CASSLMQGGYTEAFF.

The CDR3 protein is CASSLRAGQETQYF. The CDR3 nucleotides are TGTGCCAGCAGCTTAAGGGCAGGCCAAGAGACCCAGTACTTC. V is TRBV7-3 and J is TRBJ2-5; D uncertain. The CDR3 spans 14 residues. The germline V gene encodes CDR1 SGHTA and CDR2 FQGTGA. The ends were cut back, 1 base at V and 1 base at J, with 7 bases in the middle.

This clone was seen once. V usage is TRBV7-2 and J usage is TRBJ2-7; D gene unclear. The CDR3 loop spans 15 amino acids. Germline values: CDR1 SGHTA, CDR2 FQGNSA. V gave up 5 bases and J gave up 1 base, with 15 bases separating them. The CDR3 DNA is TGTGCCAGCAGCCCGAGCCCAACCCTTTCCTACGAGCAGTACTTC. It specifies CASSPSPTLSYEQYF.

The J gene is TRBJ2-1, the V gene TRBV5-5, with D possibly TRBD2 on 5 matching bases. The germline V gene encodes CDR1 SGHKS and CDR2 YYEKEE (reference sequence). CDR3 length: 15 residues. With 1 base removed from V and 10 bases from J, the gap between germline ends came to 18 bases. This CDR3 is CASSLTGLAPREQFF. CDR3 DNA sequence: TGTGCCAGCAGCTTGACCGGACTGGCCCCAAGAGAGCAGTTCTTC.

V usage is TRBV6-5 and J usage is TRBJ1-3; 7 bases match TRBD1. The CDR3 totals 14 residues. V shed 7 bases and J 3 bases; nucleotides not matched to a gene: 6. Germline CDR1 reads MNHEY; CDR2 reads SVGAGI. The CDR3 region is CASTDRWDGNTIYF. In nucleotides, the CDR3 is TGTGCCAGCACGGACAGGTGGGATGGAAACACCATATATTTT.

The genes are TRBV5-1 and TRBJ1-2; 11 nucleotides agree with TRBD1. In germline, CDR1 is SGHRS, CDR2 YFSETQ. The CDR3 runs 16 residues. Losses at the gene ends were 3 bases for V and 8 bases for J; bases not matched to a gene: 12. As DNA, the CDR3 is TGCGCCAGCAGCTCCAGGACAGGGGGCTTGGTCTTGGGCTACACCTTC. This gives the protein CASSSRTGGLVLGYTF.

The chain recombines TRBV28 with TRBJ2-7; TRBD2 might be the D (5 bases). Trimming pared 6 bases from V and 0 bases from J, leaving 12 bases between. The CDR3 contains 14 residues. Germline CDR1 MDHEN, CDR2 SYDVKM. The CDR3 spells CASRPTGSSYEQYF. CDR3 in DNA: TGTGCCAGCAGGCCAACGGGGAGCTCCTACGAGCAGTACTTC.